The 26 T cell receptor beta chains listed next were all sequenced from one sample in a study of CD8+ T cells in alopecia areata. RNA was isolated and reverse transcribed to cDNA, the sequencing template. Profiled with immunoSEQ multiplex PCR; TCRdb holds only in-frame clones, not every one. Of approximately 200,000 clones listed, 58% are singletons. The treatment is: oral pan-JAK inhibitor, 5-10 mg twice daily. The sample here was CD4+ T cells sorted from blood, taken at week 24, from a patient treated with tofacitinib. All receptors come from a human donor with alopecia areata.

CDR3 sequence (DNA): TGTGCCAGCAGCACCCGGGGACGACATCGCAACTATGGCTACACCTTC. It encodes CASSTRGRHRNYGYTF. The V call is TRBV5-6, the J call TRBJ1-2, with D possibly matching TRBD1 (5 bases). V shed 4 bases and J shed 2 bases, with 18 bases lying between them. Germline CDR1 is SGHDT and CDR2 is YYEEEE. The CDR3 has 16 amino acids. Using reference TRBV5-6 and TRBJ1-2 for the parts outside the CDR3, the full variable domain is DAGVTQSPTHLIKTRGQQVTLRCSPKSGHDTVSWYQQALGQGPQFIFQYYEEEERQRGNFPDRFSGHQFPNYSSELNVNALLLGDSALYLCASSTRGRHRNYGYTFGSGTRLTVV.

V usage is TRBV14 and J usage is TRBJ2-7, with a possible D match to TRBD1 (6 bases). This CDR3 has 14 residues. Germline V CDR1 and CDR2: SGHDN, FVKESK. V gave up 6 bases and J gave up 2 bases, with 14 bases separating them. CDR3 DNA sequence: TGTGCCAGCAGACCCACAGGGCCGACCTACGAGCAGTACTTC. Encoded protein: CASRPTGPTYEQYF.

This chain joins TRBV28 and TRBJ2-7; no definite D call. The germline V gene encodes CDR1 MDHEN and CDR2 SYDVKM. V lost 5 bases, J lost 0 bases, and 5 bases lay in between. This CDR3 has 12 residues. The CDR3 sequence: CASSPFSYEQYF. CDR3 sequence (DNA): TGTGCCAGCAGTCCCTTCTCCTACGAGCAGTACTTC.

The CDR3 DNA sequence: TGTGCCAGCAGTTACTCGGACCGGGACAATCAGCCCCAGCATTTT. Encoded protein: CASSYSDRDNQPQHF. The rearrangement links TRBV6-5 to TRBJ1-5; D not resolved. The CDR3 contains 15 residues. V shed 0 bases and J shed 3 bases, with 9 bases lying between them. Per germline, CDR1 MNHEY and CDR2 SVGAGI.

A few counts support this clone. The chain uses TRBV4-1 and TRBJ1-5; D is unresolved. Trimming pared 4 bases from V and 4 bases from J, leaving 8 bases between. CDR1 and CDR2 (germline): MGHRA, YSYEKL. The CDR3 has 13 residues. The CDR3 nucleotides read TGCGCCAGCAGCCCCGACGGTAATCAGCCCCAGCATTTT. It specifies CASSPDGNQPQHF.

This chain joins TRBV11-2 and TRBJ2-3; TRBD2 agrees at 10 bases. V shed 4 bases and J 3 bases; nucleotides not matched to a gene: 4. The germline V gene has CDR1 SGHAT and CDR2 FQNNGV. The CDR3 contains 15 residues. The CDR3 DNA reads TGTGCCAGCAGCTCTAGCGGGAGAGGGACAGATACGCAGTATTTT. This translates into CASSSSGRGTDTQYF.

The CDR3 nucleotides read TGTGCCGGCGGCAGGCGGGCTAGCTCCTACAATGAGCAGTTCTTC. Translation gives CAGGRRASSYNEQFF. The V call is TRBV30, the J call TRBJ2-1; a weak D match, TRBD2 (5 bases). Germline V gene sequence: CDR1 GTSNPN, CDR2 SVGIG (reference sequence). Trimming left V 8 bases short and J 0 bases short, with 17 bases between. The CDR3 is 15 amino acids.

This sequence joins TRBV29-1 and TRBJ1-1, with a tentative D call TRBD1 (6 bases). Germline V CDR1 and CDR2: SQVTM, ANQGSEA. The CDR3 loop spans 12 amino acids. V lost 3 bases, J lost 6 bases, and 11 bases lay in between. The CDR3 nucleotides are TGCAGCGTTGATCGGGGGGCCTCTGAAGCTTTCTTT. Translated: CSVDRGASEAFF.

This clone appeared a few times. The rearrangement joins TRBV6-5 to TRBJ2-5; no definite D call. This CDR3 contains 16 residues. Germline-derived CDR1 and CDR2 are MNHEY and SVGAGI. V gave up 0 bases and J gave up 4 bases, with 15 bases separating them. The CDR3 loop reads CASSYSSVPSGETQYF. The CDR3 nucleotides are TGTGCCAGCAGTTACTCTTCCGTCCCTTCCGGAGAGACCCAGTACTTC.

The chain links TRBV20-1 to TRBJ1-1, with 7 nucleotides matching TRBD1. In germline, CDR1 is DFQATT, CDR2 SNEGSKA (reference sequence). The CDR3 spans 9 residues. V dropped 7 bases and J dropped 11; count of bases not matched to a gene: 4. This CDR3 reads CSDDREAFF. CDR3 DNA: TGCAGTGATGACAGGGAGGCTTTCTTT.

The V gene is TRBV4-3, the J gene TRBJ2-7; 14 bases map to TRBD2. V shed 1 base, J shed 9 bases, and the junction held 8 bases outside the gene matches. This CDR3 contains 16 residues. Looked up from germline, CDR1 is LGHNA and CDR2 is YSLEER. The CDR3 reads CASSQGAGTSGSVQYF. The CDR3 coding sequence is TGCGCCAGCAGCCAAGGCGCTGGGACTAGCGGGAGTGTGCAGTACTTC.

This chain joins TRBV27 and TRBJ2-3; 8 positions agree with TRBD2. Germline V gene sequence: CDR1 MNHEY, CDR2 SMNVEV (reference sequence). The CDR3 loop spans 15 amino acids. V gave up 7 bases and J gave up 3 bases; unmatched junction bases: 9. CDR3 residues: CASTTRGAPTDTQYF. In nucleotides, the CDR3 is TGTGCCAGCACCACGCGGGGGGCGCCTACAGATACGCAGTATTTT.

The chain carries TRBV6-1 and TRBJ1-2; 7 bases are a match to TRBD1. The junction had 7 bases not matched to a gene; V was cut back by 4 bases and J by 2 bases. The CDR3 covers 15 residues. Germline lookup yields CDR1 MNHNS and CDR2 SASEGT. The CDR3, as DNA: TGTGCCAGCAGTGCGATAACAGGGGAAAACTATGGCTACACCTTC. Translating it yields CASSAITGENYGYTF.

A single count supports this clone. The V gene is TRBV7-3, the J gene TRBJ1-2; 7 nucleotides agree with TRBD1. Germline V gene lookup returns CDR1 SGHTA and CDR2 FQGTGA. V gave up 4 bases and J gave up 1 base; unmatched junction bases: 12. The CDR3 loop spans 17 amino acids. This chain's CDR3 is CASSSHPIRDSNYGYTF. As DNA, the CDR3 is TGTGCCAGCAGCTCACACCCAATCCGGGACAGTAACTATGGCTACACCTTC. Full variable domain (remainder filled in from reference TRBV7-3 and TRBJ1-2): GAGVSQTPSNKVTEKGKYVELRCDPISGHTALYWYRQSLGQGPEFLIYFQGTGAADDSGLPNDRFFAVRPEGSVSTLKIQRTERGDSAVYLCASSSHPIRDSNYGYTFGSGTRLTVV.

The chain has TRBV14 and TRBJ1-2; tentative D call: TRBD1 (5 bases). There are 15 residues in the CDR3. The germline V and J ends were trimmed by 0 bases and 8 bases, with 16 bases remaining between them. Germline values: CDR1 SGHDN, CDR2 FVKESK. CDR3 nucleotide sequence: TGTGCCAGCAGCCAAGATTTAGCAGGGAGGATCGGCTACACCTTC. Protein product: CASSQDLAGRIGYTF.

The chain couples TRBV7-2 to TRBJ1-5; D remains unclear. V was cut by 5 bases and J by 1 base, with 9 bases left in between. Germline assignment: CDR1 SGHTA and CDR2 FQGNSA. The CDR3 totals 14 residues. CDR3 nucleotides: TGTGCCAGCAGCCCTCAGAAGAGCAATCAGCCCCAGCATTTT. It is translated as CASSPQKSNQPQHF.

This rearrangement joins TRBV7-9 to TRBJ1-4; 7 bases match TRBD1. V was clipped by 5 bases and J by 3 bases; unmatched bases: 6. There are 15 residues in the CDR3. CDR1 and CDR2 from the germline V gene are SEHNR and FQNEAQ (reference sequence). CDR3 protein: CASSGGGAANEKLFF. Here the CDR3 DNA reads TGTGCCAGCAGCGGAGGGGGCGCAGCTAATGAAAAACTGTTTTTT.

The chain links TRBV2 to TRBJ2-3; unclear D gene. There are 11 residues in the CDR3. Per germline, CDR1 SNHLY and CDR2 FYNNEI. V was pared by 7 bases and J by 11 bases, with 13 bases between. The CDR3 region has the DNA TGTGCCAGCAACGAAATGGAGAAGCAGTATTTT. It codes for CASNEMEKQYF.

The chain recombines TRBV29-1 with TRBJ2-7; tentative D call: TRBD1 (6 bases). In germline, CDR1 is SQVTM, CDR2 ANQGSEA. The CDR3 sequence is 17 residues long. V lost 6 bases, J lost 4 bases, and 28 bases lay in between. The CDR3 coding sequence is TGCAGCGTAGCCGCAGTCTCGCAGGGGTGGGAAGGGTACGAGCAGTACTTC. Protein product: CSVAAVSQGWEGYEQYF.

This clone was recorded a few times. This chain connects TRBV29-1 to TRBJ2-4, with D perhaps being TRBD1 or TRBD2 (5 bases each). The CDR3 spans 14 residues. Between the trimmed V and J ends, which lost 5 bases and 0 bases, there was a span of 11 bases. Germline-derived CDR1 and CDR2 are SQVTM and ANQGSEA. The CDR3: CSVRDVLAKNIQYF. CDR3 in DNA: TGCAGCGTTCGGGACGTCCTAGCCAAAAACATTCAGTACTTC.

The J gene is TRBJ2-7, the V gene TRBV30; D not certain. The length of the CDR3 is 12 residues. Trimming removed 2 bases at V and 3 bases at J, with 8 bases between. CDR1 and CDR2 (germline): GTSNPN, SVGIG (reference sequence). CDR3 loop: CAWSSDGYEQYF. DNA for the CDR3: TGTGCCTGGAGTTCGGACGGCTACGAGCAGTACTTC. Using reference TRBV30 and TRBJ2-7 for the parts outside the CDR3, the full variable domain is SQTIHQWPATLVQPVGSPLSLECTVEGTSNPNLYWYRQAAGRGLQLLFYSVGIGQISSEVPQNLSASRPQDRQFILSSKKLLLSDSGFYLCAWSSDGYEQYFGPGTRLTVT.

The rearrangement links TRBV18 to TRBJ1-2, with a tentative D call TRBD1 (5 bases). The V end was cut by 2 bases, the J end by 4 bases, with 8 bases between. From germline, CDR1 is KGHSH and CDR2 LQKENI. The CDR3 runs 13 residues. The CDR3 spells CASSPTGLYGYTF. The CDR3 DNA sequence: TGTGCCAGCTCACCAACAGGCCTCTATGGCTACACCTTC. The variable domain in full, with the rest retrieved from reference TRBV18 and TRBJ1-2, is NAGVMQNPRHLVRRRGQEARLRCSPMKGHSHVYWYRQLPEEGLKFMVYLQKENIIDESGMPKERFSAEFPKEGPSILRIQQVVRGDSAAYFCASSPTGLYGYTFGSGTRLTVV.

The chain employs TRBV15 and TRBJ2-6, with D unresolved. CDR1 and CDR2 (germline): LNHNV, YYDKDF (reference sequence). V shed 1 base and J shed 4 bases, with 8 bases lying between them. The CDR3 covers 15 residues. In nucleotides, the CDR3 is TGTGCCACCAGCAGAGGGACGGTAGGGGCCAACGTCCTGACTTTC. The encoded protein is CATSRGTVGANVLTF.

The rearrangement joins TRBV30 to TRBJ1-4, with D possibly being TRBD1 (5 bases). Per the germline V gene, CDR1 is GTSNPN and CDR2 is SVGIG (reference sequence). The CDR3 loop spans 13 amino acids. With 2 bases removed from V and 8 bases from J, the gap between germline ends came to 12 bases. The CDR3, as DNA: TGTGCCTGGAGTCTGCAGGGCTACGAAAAACTGTTTTTT. Encoded protein: CAWSLQGYEKLFF.

This sequence joins TRBV30 and TRBJ1-1; no firm D call. Germline V CDR1 and CDR2: GTSNPN, SVGIG (reference sequence). V was shortened by 1 base and J by 0 bases, with 6 bases between the two germline ends. This CDR3 is 13 amino acids long. This CDR3 reads CAWSGEMNTEAFF. CDR3 nucleotides: TGTGCCTGGAGTGGAGAAATGAACACTGAAGCTTTCTTT.

This sequence joins TRBV7-9 and TRBJ2-2; D tentatively reads TRBD1 or TRBD2 (5 bases each). The V end was cut by 4 bases, the J end by 5 bases, with 8 bases between. The germline V gene has CDR1 SEHNR and CDR2 FQNEAQ (reference sequence). The CDR3 is made up of 13 amino acids. The CDR3 spells CASSWDQTGELFF. The CDR3 DNA reads TGTGCCAGCAGCTGGGACCAAACCGGGGAGCTGTTTTTT.